This T cell receptor (beta chain) was sequenced during a study of T-cell memory formation after mild COVID-19. Study results and limitations: Largely, contracting CD4+ clones fell within CM and EM, and contracting CD8+ clones within EMRA.

This clonotype has more than one count but fewer than ten. Antigen specificity is unknown. CDR1 and CDR2 from the germline V gene are SNHLY and FYNNEI. The CDR3 length is 11 residues. V lost 8 bases and J lost 6, with 8 bases in between. TCRdb used MiXCR to reprocess the 5' RACE reads, holding one entry per CDR3 protein. The table has 350,000 to 450,000 distinct CDR3 sequences, 20% seen once. Input material: PBMCs or a T cell subset sorted from them (not recorded which). The TCR originated in an adult woman who had mild COVID-19 (a few samples of this study predate the infection). Cell type and time point are not known. The V gene is TRBV2, the J gene TRBJ2-1, with a weak D call TRBD2 (7 bases). The CDR3 sequence: CASGGANEQFF. The DNA for the CDR3 is TGTGCCAGCGGGGGGGCCAATGAGCAGTTCTTC.